The rows below give T cell receptor beta chains drawn from one sample of a study of neurological immune-mediated disorders. TCRdb analysed the 5' RACE reads with MiXCR anew, one entry per CDR3 protein. The repertoire holds under 60,000 distinct CDR3 sequences, with around 5.8% as singletons. Sequencing was carried out using CD4+ T cells from blood. These receptors all come from a woman between 18 and 29 years old with multiple sclerosis. The CDR3 runs from the conserved cysteine through the conserved F or W. The D gene is left open where the match is weak. Clone size appears in some rows only: once, few, many, or a class for an expanded clone.

D	V	size	length	J	DNA	CDR3
NA	TRBV20-1	many	14	TRBJ1-1	TGCAGTGCTAGAATTGTATCACAGAACACTGAAGCTTTCTTT	CSARIVSQNTEAFF
TRBD1	TRBV20-1	many	13	TRBJ2-2	TGCAGTGCTGTACGACAGGGGTTCGGGGAGCTGTTTTTT	CSAVRQGFGELFF
NA	TRBV21-1	few	14	TRBJ2-7	TGTGCCAGCAGCAAAATCCCGGGGGGCTACGAGCAGTACTTC	CASSKIPGGYEQYF
TRBD1	TRBV5-1	NA	14	TRBJ2-7	TGCGCCAGCAGCGCCCCGGACAGGGCGTACGAGCAGTACTTC	CASSAPDRAYEQYF
NA	TRBV27	many	14	TRBJ2-2	TGTGCCAGCAGTTTTGAAGTAAACACCGGGGAGCTGTTTTTT	CASSFEVNTGELFF
TRBD2	TRBV13	many	18	TRBJ2-3	TGTGCCAGCAGCTTAGCTAGCGGGGGGCGTTCTAGCACAGATACGCAGTATTTT	CASSLASGGRSSTDTQYF
NA	TRBV5-1	medium-sized	14	TRBJ1-6	TGCGCCAGCCGGGAGGAACCAGGGCTCTCACCCCTCCACTTT	CASREEPGLSPLHF
NA	TRBV28	many	12	TRBJ1-5	TGTGCCAGTAACTCGGGGTTTCAGCCCCAGCATTTT	CASNSGFQPQHF
NA	TRBV7-8	many	14	TRBJ1-5	TGTGCCAGCAGCTTAGCGCATAGCAATCAGCCCCAGCATTTT	CASSLAHSNQPQHF
NA	TRBV7-6	many	13	TRBJ1-3	TGTGCCAGCACCCAGGGGACTGGAAACACCATATATTTT	CASTQGTGNTIYF
NA	TRBV5-6	many	17	TRBJ2-1	TGTGCCAGCAGCTCGACCATCCGGGACGCAGACCTCAATGAGCAGTTCTTC	CASSSTIRDADLNEQFF
TRBD1	TRBV6-1	many	16	TRBJ2-7	TGTGCCAGCAGTGAGATCAGGGGGACGCAAAAATACGAGCAGTACTTC	CASSEIRGTQKYEQYF
TRBD1	TRBV20-1	NA	14	TRBJ2-1	TGCAGTGCGCCGGGGACAGGGGGTTTCTATGAGCAGTTCTTC	CSAPGTGGFYEQFF
NA	TRBV27	many	13	TRBJ2-5	TGTGCCAGCAGTTTCTACTACGACGGGACCCAGTACTTC	CASSFYYDGTQYF
TRBD1	TRBV6-5	many	16	TRBJ2-3	TGTGCCAGCAGCCAAAGGCCGGGACAGGGCACAGATACGCAGTATTTT	CASSQRPGQGTDTQYF
TRBD2	TRBV3-1	few	17	TRBJ2-1	TGTGCCAGCAGCCATGATACTAGCGGAAGCTCCTACAATGAGCAGTTCTTC	CASSHDTSGSSYNEQFF
NA	TRBV19	many	15	TRBJ2-6	TGTGCCAGTAGTCCTGGACACACTGGGGCCAACGTCCTGACTTTC	CASSPGHTGANVLTF
NA	TRBV5-1	many	15	TRBJ2-5	TGCGCCAGCAGCAGCGCGGGGCTGGATGGGGAGACCCAGTACTTC	CASSSAGLDGETQYF
NA	TRBV20-1	many	14	TRBJ2-6	TGCAGTGCTAGGGGAGGTTCTGGGGCCAACGTCCTGACTTTC	CSARGGSGANVLTF
TRBD1	TRBV7-2	many	14	TRBJ1-3	TGTGCCAGCAGCCCGGCCGGGACAGGGGGCACCATATATTTT	CASSPAGTGGTIYF
NA	TRBV20-1	many	15	TRBJ1-5	TGCAGTGCTAGAGATCCGAGTAGGGGCAATCAGCCCCAGCATTTT	CSARDPSRGNQPQHF
TRBD1	TRBV20-1	many	15	TRBJ2-4	TGCAGTGCAGTACCGGGACAGGGAGGAAAAAACATTCAGTACTTC	CSAVPGQGGKNIQYF
NA	TRBV30	many	12	TRBJ2-3	TGTGCCTGGAGTGTATCCACAGATACGCAGTATTTT	CAWSVSTDTQYF
TRBD1	TRBV5-5	medium-sized	15	TRBJ2-2	TGTGCCAGCAGTTGGACAGGGGAAAACACCGGGGAGCTGTTTTTT	CASSWTGENTGELFF
NA	TRBV12-3/TRBV12-4	many	14	TRBJ1-4	TGTGCCAGCAGTTTAGGGCTAGAAAATGAAAAACTGTTTTTT	CASSLGLENEKLFF
TRBD2	TRBV18	many	16	TRBJ2-1	TGTGCCAGCTCAGCCTACTCGCGGGGGGCTGCCAATGAGCAGTTCTTC	CASSAYSRGAANEQFF
TRBD1	TRBV4-2	many	15	TRBJ2-7	TGTGCCAGCAGCCGAACGCGGCAGGGGGCTTACGAGCAGTACTTC	CASSRTRQGAYEQYF
NA	TRBV20-1	many	15	TRBJ2-7	TGCAGTGCTAGAGATACGGAGAGGAGCTCCTACGAGCAGTACTTC	CSARDTERSSYEQYF
NA	TRBV29-1	many	15	TRBJ2-1	TGCAGCGTTGGGGGCCCAACGGGGGGCTTTGGGGAGCAGTTCTTC	CSVGGPTGGFGEQFF
TRBD1	TRBV6-5	many	16	TRBJ1-2	TGTGCCAGCACCATCACCGGGACAGGGCTAGTGGATGGCTACACCTTC	CASTITGTGLVDGYTF
TRBD2	TRBV29-1	few	14	TRBJ2-1	TGCAGCGTGCAGCGGGATGACTCCTACAATGAGCAGTTCTTC	CSVQRDDSYNEQFF
NA	TRBV27	NA	20	TRBJ2-3	TGTGCCAGCAGTTTATCGTCCCCAGGATGGAGCGTGAGAAGCACAGATACGCAGTATTTT	CASSLSSPGWSVRSTDTQYF
TRBD2	TRBV20-1	many	16	TRBJ2-1	TGCAGTGCTAGACGACCTAGCGGGAGAGCTTACAATGAGCAGTTCTTC	CSARRPSGRAYNEQFF
TRBD2	TRBV12-3/TRBV12-4	many	15	TRBJ2-3	TGTGCCAGCAGAAGAAGCGGGGCCTCGGCGGATACGCAGTATTTT	CASRRSGASADTQYF
TRBD2	TRBV20-1	many	15	TRBJ2-1	TGCAGTGCCCCTGACCGGACTAGCGGTTACAATGAGCAGTTCTTC	CSAPDRTSGYNEQFF
NA	TRBV7-2	many	15	TRBJ1-2	TGTGCCAGCAGCCCGACGACATCGAAGGGAGGTGGCTACACCTTC	CASSPTTSKGGGYTF
NA	TRBV5-1	many	13	TRBJ2-2	TGCGCCAGCAGCTTTCAGGGGACCGGGGAGCTGTTTTTT	CASSFQGTGELFF
NA	TRBV7-2	many	15	TRBJ2-7	TGTGCCAGCAGCTTAGTTCTGGCTACCTCCTACGAGCAGTACTTC	CASSLVLATSYEQYF
NA	TRBV10-3	medium-sized	13	TRBJ1-5	TGTGCCATCAGCGGGGGGGGTGACCAGCCCCAGCATTTT	CAISGGGDQPQHF
TRBD1	TRBV20-1	many	14	TRBJ1-5	TGCAGTGCTTGGACAGGGGGCAGCAATCAGCCCCAGCATTTT	CSAWTGGSNQPQHF
TRBD1	TRBV6-6	many	14	TRBJ1-1	TGTGCCAGCAGTCTACAGGGGGTGGACACTGAAGCTTTCTTT	CASSLQGVDTEAFF
TRBD1	TRBV6-2/TRBV6-3	many	17	TRBJ1-2	TGTGCCAGCAGTTGGGTTATCGGTTGGACAGGAAACTATGGCTACACCTTC	CASSWVIGWTGNYGYTF
NA	TRBV3-2	many	14	TRBJ2-1	TGTGCCAGCAGCCGGGTCGGCTCCTACAATGAGCAGTTCTTC	CASSRVGSYNEQFF
TRBD2	TRBV18	few	17	TRBJ2-3	TGTGCCAGCTCACCACTGACGGGGACTACTAGCACAGATACGCAGTATTTT	CASSPLTGTTSTDTQYF
TRBD1	TRBV6-5	many	17	TRBJ2-2	TGTGCCAGCAGTTACTCTCCGGGACAGGGGAACACCGGGGAGCTGTTTTTT	CASSYSPGQGNTGELFF
NA	TRBV28	many	14	TRBJ2-5	TGTGCCAGCAGTTTACTCGGGGGCTGGGAGACCCAGTACTTC	CASSLLGGWETQYF
TRBD2	TRBV3-1	many	15	TRBJ2-2	TGTGCCAGCAGCCGTAGGCGGGAGGACACCGGGGAGCTGTTTTTT	CASSRRREDTGELFF
TRBD2	TRBV20-1	many	16	TRBJ2-3	TGCAGTGCTAGAAGGGGACTAGCGGGAGGCACAGATACGCAGTATTTT	CSARRGLAGGTDTQYF
NA	TRBV5-1	few	13	TRBJ2-7	TGCGCCAGCGCCCGTGGGCAGTACTACGAGCAGTACTTC	CASARGQYYEQYF
NA	TRBV7-9	many	14	TRBJ2-2	TGTGCCAGCAGCTTGGGGGGCAACACCGGGGAGCTGTTTTTT	CASSLGGNTGELFF
NA	TRBV28	many	15	TRBJ2-7	TGTGCCAGCAGTTTATCTTCGGCAGGGGCCTACGAGCAGTACTTC	CASSLSSAGAYEQYF
TRBD2	TRBV6-5	many	16	TRBJ2-3	TGTGCCAGCAGCGCCGGGTACGCGGGGGACACAGATACGCAGTATTTT	CASSAGYAGDTDTQYF
NA	TRBV20-1	many	14	TRBJ2-1	TGCAGTGCTAGTGAGGGGACCAACCCGGTTGAGCAGTTCTTC	CSASEGTNPVEQFF
TRBD1	TRBV18	NA	16	TRBJ2-5	TGTGCCAGCTCATCACCAATGAGACAGGGGGGAGAGACCCAGTACTTC	CASSSPMRQGGETQYF
TRBD1	TRBV6-5	many	13	TRBJ1-1	TGTGCCAGCAGTCGACAGGGGCGCACTGAAGCTTTCTTT	CASSRQGRTEAFF
NA	TRBV5-1	many	14	TRBJ2-2	TGCGCCAGCAGCGCGGCTCAGGGGATCGGGGAGCTGTTTTTT	CASSAAQGIGELFF
NA	TRBV28	NA	17	TRBJ2-7	TGTGCCAGCAAGGGGAGTTTTCAGGGGCCATTCCCCTACGAGCAGTACTTC	CASKGSFQGPFPYEQYF